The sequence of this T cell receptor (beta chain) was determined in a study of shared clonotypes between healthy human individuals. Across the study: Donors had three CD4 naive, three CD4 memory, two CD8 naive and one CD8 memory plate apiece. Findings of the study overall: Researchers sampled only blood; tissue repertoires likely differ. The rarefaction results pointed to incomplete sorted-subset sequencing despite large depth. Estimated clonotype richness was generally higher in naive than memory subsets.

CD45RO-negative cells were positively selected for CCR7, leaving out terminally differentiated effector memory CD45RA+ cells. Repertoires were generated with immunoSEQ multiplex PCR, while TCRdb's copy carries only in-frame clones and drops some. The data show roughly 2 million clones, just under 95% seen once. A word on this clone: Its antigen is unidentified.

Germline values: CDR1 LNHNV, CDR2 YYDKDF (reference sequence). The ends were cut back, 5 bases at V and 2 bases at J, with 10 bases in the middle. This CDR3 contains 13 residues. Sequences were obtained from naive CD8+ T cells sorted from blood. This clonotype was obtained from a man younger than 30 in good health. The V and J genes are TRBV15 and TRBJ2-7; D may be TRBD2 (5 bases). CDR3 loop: CATSLTTTYEQYF. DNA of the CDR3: TGTGCCACCAGCCTGACTACCACCTACGAGCAGTACTTC.